This T cell receptor (beta chain) comes out of a study of neurological immune-mediated disorders. The sample holds many counts of this clonotype. Stored at -80 C, 2 million PBMCs were the source of the unsorted libraries. This CDR3 has 14 residues. Between the trimmed V and J ends, which lost 2 bases and 6 bases, there was a span of 15 bases. Germline CDR1 reads SGHRS; CDR2 reads YFSETQ. TCRdb called the 5' RACE reads again in MiXCR, with one record for every CDR3 protein. This sample yields 65,000 to 80,000 distinct CDR3 sequences, of which 17% are seen a single time; 15% to 19% belongs to the top ten.

The sequence derives from a woman aged 40 to 50 in good health. The specimen sequenced was PBMCs. The rearrangement uses TRBV5-1 and TRBJ2-7; D could derive from TRBD1 or TRBD2 (5 bases each). The CDR3 protein is CASSFLPGTGEQYV. The CDR3, as DNA: TGCGCCAGCAGCTTCCTTCCAGGGACCGGCGAGCAGTACGTC.